This is a list of T cell receptor beta chains from one sample in a study of regulatory T cells in long-lasting Graves disease. Using its own MiXCR run on the multiplex PCR reads, TCRdb lists one record per CDR3 protein. The sample lists about 400,000 distinct CDR3 sequences, less than 25% occurring once. The starting material was peripheral blood mononuclear cells (PBMCs), obtained when the disease was refractory, from a patient treated with antithyroid drugs. The receptor source for this set is a female donor with Graves disease. Each CDR3 is given with its conserved first and last residue. D genes are given only for firm matches. A clone size is listed for some rows: how often the clone was seen (once, few, many), or a class if it is expanded.

>-|-|TRBJ2-1|TRBV12-3/TRBV12-4
TGTGCCAGCAGTTTGTTGGGGGCCCCCTACAATGAGCAGTTCTTC
CASSLLGAPYNEQFF
>-|-|TRBJ2-3|TRBV7-2
TGTGCCAGCAGTTCTGGCCTCGGGCTCACAGATACGCAGTATTTT
CASSSGLGLTDTQYF
>-|-|TRBJ2-2|TRBV6-1
TGTGCCAGCAGTGAGGGGTCCACCGGGGAGCTGTTTTTT
CASSEGSTGELFF
>TRBD2|-|TRBJ2-2|TRBV20-1
TGCAGTGCTCAACTAGCGGGAGGAACCGGGGAGCTGTTTTTT
CSAQLAGGTGELFF
>TRBD2|-|TRBJ2-1|TRBV29-1
TGCAGCGTTGGCACCTGGAGCGGGAGTGGTGAGCAGTTCTTC
CSVGTWSGSGEQFF
>-|few|TRBJ1-1|TRBV6-1
TGTGCCAGCAGGGACGAGGTCGGCATGAACACTGAAGCTTTCTTT
CASRDEVGMNTEAFF
>-|many|TRBJ1-2|TRBV27
TGTGCCAGCAGTCCTCAGGCCTTCCTAACCTATGGCTACACCTTC
CASSPQAFLTYGYTF
>-|once|TRBJ2-2|TRBV7-9
TGTGCCAGCAGCGAAACAGGGCGGGCCGGGGAGCTGTTTTTT
CASSETGRAGELFF
>-|-|TRBJ1-4|TRBV6-1
TGTGCCAGCAGAAAATCAGGGGCGACTAATGAAAAACTGTTTTTT
CASRKSGATNEKLFF
>-|-|TRBJ1-3|TRBV20-1
TGCAGTGTCCAGGGGACGTCTGGAAACACCATATATTTT
CSVQGTSGNTIYF
>-|few|TRBJ1-4|TRBV6-1
TGTGCCAGCAACCGGGCCAGGGGTGAAAAACTGTTTTTT
CASNRARGEKLFF
>-|-|TRBJ2-3|TRBV29-1
TGCAGCGTTGTGTCTAGCACAGATACGCAGTATTTT
CSVVSSTDTQYF
>TRBD2|-|TRBJ2-7|TRBV9
TGTGCCAGCAGCGTAGATGTAGCGGGTGGCTCCTACGAGCAGTACTTC
CASSVDVAGGSYEQYF
>-|few|TRBJ1-1|TRBV6-1
TGTGCCAGCAGTGAATCTCAGAAGAACACTGAAGCTTTCTTT
CASSESQKNTEAFF
>TRBD2|-|TRBJ2-2|TRBV9
TGTGCCAGCAGCGTAGGTCTAGCGGGAGTGGGCACCGGGGAGCTGTTTTTT
CASSVGLAGVGTGELFF
>TRBD2|-|TRBJ2-1|TRBV28
TGTGCCAGCACTATGGGGGGGGAGCTATACAATGAGCAGTTCTTC
CASTMGGELYNEQFF
>-|many|TRBJ1-1|TRBV7-2
TGTGCCAGCAGCTTAGTCCCGGGGACTGAAGCTTTCTTT
CASSLVPGTEAFF
>TRBD2|few|TRBJ2-7|TRBV15
TGTGCCACCAGCAATTTGCTGGGACTATACCCTTACGAGCAGTACTTC
CATSNLLGLYPYEQYF
>-|few|TRBJ1-5|TRBV6-1
TGTGCCAGCAGTCGTAATTCCTACTTGCCCAATCAGCCCCAGCATTTT
CASSRNSYLPNQPQHF
>-|few|TRBJ1-1|TRBV6-2/TRBV6-3
TGTGCCAGCAGTTACGGCCTAATTGAAGCTTTCTTT
CASSYGLIEAFF
>TRBD1|many|TRBJ1-5|TRBV20-1
TGCAGTGCTAGACTCCCGGGACAGACTAGGGGAGGTCAGCCCCAGCATTTT
CSARLPGQTRGGQPQHF
>-|many|TRBJ2-7|TRBV12-3/TRBV12-4
TGTGCCAGCAGTTTTGCGCCATCCTACGAGCAGTACTTC
CASSFAPSYEQYF
>-|many|TRBJ2-7|TRBV2
TGTGCCAACCAGGAAGTTTCCGAGCAGTACTTC
CANQEVSEQYF
>-|many|TRBJ1-6|TRBV28
TGTGCCAGCAGTCCGCCGGGACGGTCTTCACCCCTCCACTTT
CASSPPGRSSPLHF